These 9 T cell receptor beta chains originate from one sample sequenced in a study of blood T cell repertoires in COVID-19. Libraries were prepared by immunoSEQ multiplex PCR; TCRdb keeps only in-frame clonotypes and omits some of them. The table includes roughly 73,000 clones, roughly 88% detected once. Sequencing was carried out using peripheral blood. All receptors derive from a man in his sixties or seventies with active or convalescent COVID-19.

As DNA, the CDR3 is TGTGCCAGCAGTAAGACTAGCGGTATCACCGGGGAGCTGTTTTTT. Protein product: CASSKTSGITGELFF. The chain has TRBV2 and TRBJ2-2, with 9 bases fitting TRBD2. Germline V gene data show CDR1 as SNHLY and CDR2 as FYNNEI. The CDR3 sequence is 15 residues long. V shed 5 bases, J shed 4 bases, and the junction held 5 bases outside the gene matches.

This chain connects TRBV5-1 to TRBJ2-7; D is perhaps TRBD1 (6 bases). From germline, CDR1 is SGHRS and CDR2 YFSETQ. The length of the CDR3 is 13 residues. Trimming stripped 4 bases from V and 5 bases from J, with 13 bases between. The CDR3 here is CASSEGVGNEQYF. CDR3 DNA: TGCGCCAGCAGCGAGGGGGTAGGGAACGAGCAGTACTTC.

This clone has just a few counts. The chain has TRBV19 and TRBJ2-7; 11 nucleotides agree with TRBD2. Per the germline V gene, CDR1 is LNHDA and CDR2 is SQIVND (reference sequence). The CDR3 consists of 15 residues. V was clipped by 5 bases and J by 0 bases; unmatched bases: 3. CDR3 region: CASSELAGASYEQYF. CDR3 in DNA: TGTGCCAGTAGTGAACTAGCGGGGGCCTCCTACGAGCAGTACTTC.

The chain uses TRBV11-3 and TRBJ2-1; 7 bases are shared with TRBD2. The V gene's germline CDR1 is SGHNT and CDR2 YENEEA. The CDR3 is 14 residues long. J lost 8 bases, V lost 1 base, and 5 bases had no gene match. CDR3 sequence (DNA): TGTGCCAGCAGCTTAGGAGGGAGGGGCGATGAGCAGTTCTTC. It yields the protein CASSLGGRGDEQFF.

The chain links TRBV4-1 to TRBJ1-5; D unresolved. Per the germline V gene, CDR1 is MGHRA and CDR2 is YSYEKL. Between the trimmed V and J ends, which lost 0 bases and 0 bases, there was a span of 6 bases. The CDR3 length is 15 residues. The CDR3 bases are TGCGCCAGCAGCCAAGATTCTCGTAGCAATCAGCCCCAGCATTTT. This encodes CASSQDSRSNQPQHF.

The J gene is TRBJ1-1, the V gene TRBV30; the D gene is possibly TRBD1 (6 bases). Germline assignment: CDR1 GTSNPN and CDR2 SVGIG (reference sequence). Trimming stripped 3 bases from V and 4 bases from J, with 18 bases between. The CDR3 contains 15 residues. DNA for the CDR3: TGTGCCTGGAGGCAGGCCCCAGAGGGGGTCACTGAAGCTTTCTTT. This sequence encodes CAWRQAPEGVTEAFF.

V gene TRBV27 combines with J gene TRBJ1-1; D might be TRBD1 (6 bases). This CDR3 has 16 amino acids. V was shortened by 1 base and J by 4 bases, with 16 bases between the two germline ends. The V gene's germline CDR1 is MNHEY and CDR2 SMNVEV (reference sequence). CDR3 nucleotide sequence: TGTGCCAGCAGTTTATTACCTGACAGGCCCGGCACTGAAGCTTTCTTT. Translating gives CASSLLPDRPGTEAFF.

This chain uses TRBV29-1 with TRBJ2-2, with TRBD1 identical over 10 bases. The CDR3 is made up of 13 amino acids. V lost 8 bases to trimming and J lost 3 bases; unmatched junction nucleotides: 3. Germline-derived CDR1 and CDR2 are SQVTM and ANQGSEA. In nucleotides, the CDR3 is TGCAGCATTGGGACAGGGGACACCGGGGAGCTGTTTTTT. Its translation: CSIGTGDTGELFF.

V gene TRBV7-2 combines with J gene TRBJ2-5, with TRBD1 matching 10 bases. V trimming: 2 bases; J trimming: 5 bases; junction bases outside the gene matches: 8. The germline CDR1 and CDR2 sequences are SGHTA and FQGNSA. The CDR3 is 16 residues long. In nucleotides, the CDR3 is TGTGCCAGCAGCTTAACCGGGACAGGGGTTTGGGAGACCCAGTACTTC. Its translation is CASSLTGTGVWETQYF.